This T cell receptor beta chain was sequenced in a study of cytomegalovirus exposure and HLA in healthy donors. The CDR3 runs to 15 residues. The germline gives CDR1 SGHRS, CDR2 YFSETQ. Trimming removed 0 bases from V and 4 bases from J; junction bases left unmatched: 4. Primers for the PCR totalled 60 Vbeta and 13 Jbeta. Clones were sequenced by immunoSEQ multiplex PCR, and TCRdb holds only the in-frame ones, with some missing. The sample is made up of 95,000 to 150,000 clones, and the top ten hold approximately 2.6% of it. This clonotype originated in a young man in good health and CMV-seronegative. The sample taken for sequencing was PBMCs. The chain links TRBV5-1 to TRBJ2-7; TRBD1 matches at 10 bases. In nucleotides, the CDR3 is TGCGCCAGCAGCTTGGCGCCGGGACAGGGGTACGAGCAGTACTTC. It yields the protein CASSLAPGQGYEQYF. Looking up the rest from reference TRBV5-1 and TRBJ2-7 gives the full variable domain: KAGVTQTPRYLIKTRGQQVTLSCSPISGHRSVSWYQQTPGQGLQFLFEYFSETQRNKGNFPGRFSGRQFSNSRSEMNVSTLELGDSALYLCASSLAPGQGYEQYFGPGTRLTVT.